The 19 T cell receptor beta chains below all came from one sample that was sequenced in a study of T cell repertoires in cytomegalovirus infection. TCRdb ran MiXCR on the reads and lists one entry per CDR3 protein. The data show around 630,000 distinct CDR3 sequences, about 24% seen once. The sequencing sample was made of CD8+ T cells from PBMCs. These TCRs come from a human donor in good health (CMV status not recorded). Some clones in this sample may be carry-over from other donors' samples.

This clonotype was recorded many times. In nucleotides, the CDR3 is TGTGCCAGCAGCCTCAGACTAGCTATCCTAGGGGGCACAGATACGCAGTATTTT. Its translation is CASSLRLAILGGTDTQYF. The chain uses TRBV7-6 and TRBJ2-3, with 7 bases that match TRBD2. V shed 5 bases, J shed 1 base, and the junction held 15 bases outside the gene matches. This CDR3 has 18 residues. The germline V gene encodes CDR1 SGHVS and CDR2 FNYEAQ.

In this sample, this clonotype turned up many times. The chain has TRBV12-3 or TRBV12-4 and TRBJ2-4; a weak D match, TRBD2 (5 bases). This CDR3 contains 15 residues. V was shortened by 3 bases and J by 1 base, with 10 bases between the two germline ends. The DNA for the CDR3 is TGTGCCAGCAGTTTGAGGGATGTGGCCAAAAACATTCAGTACTTC. Its protein is CASSLRDVAKNIQYF.

The chain recombines TRBV15 with TRBJ1-2; a possible D gene is TRBD1 (6 bases). Per the germline V gene, CDR1 is LNHNV and CDR2 is YYDKDF (reference sequence). Trimming pared 5 bases from V and 4 bases from J, leaving 11 bases between. CDR3 size: 13 residues. The DNA of the CDR3 is TGTGCCACCAGCCTCCCACAGGGCTATGGCTACACCTTC. Its protein is CATSLPQGYGYTF.

The chain joins TRBV12-3 or TRBV12-4 to TRBJ2-3; 9 bases are shared with TRBD1. The V gene end was trimmed by 6 bases and the J gene end by 4 bases; junction bases not matched to a gene: 8. CDR3 size: 15 residues. The DNA for the CDR3 is TGTGCCAGCAGCCTCGGGACAGGGAATTCAGATACGCAGTATTTT. Translated, it gives CASSLGTGNSDTQYF.

This clonotype was observed at least ten times. This chain joins TRBV7-6 and TRBJ1-1, with 8 bases that match TRBD1. Germline values: CDR1 SGHVS, CDR2 FNYEAQ. The ends lost 3 bases at V and 0 bases at J; junction bases unmatched: 9. The CDR3 spans 17 residues. The CDR3 reads CASSLGGQGVMNTEAFF. The CDR3 DNA follows: TGTGCCAGCAGCTTGGGAGGACAGGGAGTCATGAACACTGAAGCTTTCTTT. Full variable domain (outside the CDR3, taken from reference TRBV7-6 and TRBJ1-1): GAGVSQSPRYKVTKRGQDVALRCDPISGHVSLYWYRQALGQGPEFLTYFNYEAQQDKSGLPNDRFSAERPEGSISTLTIQRTEQRDSAMYRCASSLGGQGVMNTEAFFGQGTRLTVV.

This clonotype has a handful of counts. The chain has TRBV5-5 and TRBJ2-1; 8 bases align to TRBD2. The CDR3 is made up of 16 amino acids. The germline CDR1 and CDR2 sequences are SGHKS and YYEKEE (reference sequence). The ends lost 0 bases at V and 8 bases at J; junction bases unmatched: 10. CDR3 amino acids: CASSLEAGDFFHEQFF. The CDR3 DNA is TGTGCCAGCAGCTTGGAAGCGGGAGACTTTTTCCATGAGCAGTTCTTC.

This clonotype was counted between two and nine times. The chain employs TRBV12-3 or TRBV12-4 and TRBJ1-3, with D unresolved. The CDR3 has 14 amino acids. V lost 2 bases, J lost 0 bases, and 5 bases lay in between. CDR3 in amino acids: CASSLTRSGNTIYF. The CDR3 DNA follows: TGTGCCAGCAGTTTAACCCGCTCTGGAAACACCATATATTTT.

V is TRBV29-1 and J is TRBJ2-1; 11 bases match TRBD1. The CDR3 loop spans 11 amino acids. After removal of 5 bases from V and 11 bases from J, the junction contained 2 bases not matched to a gene. Germline lookup yields CDR1 SQVTM and CDR2 ANQGSEA. The CDR3 nucleotides read TGCAGCGTTCGGACAGGGGGCAAGCAGTTCTTC. Translation: CSVRTGGKQFF.

This clonotype has ten or more counts. The chain carries TRBV7-2 and TRBJ2-1; D may correspond to TRBD1 or TRBD2 (5 bases each). This CDR3 has 12 residues. Trimming shortened V by 5 bases and J by 12 bases, and 14 bases separated the two germline ends. Germline V CDR1 and CDR2: SGHTA, FQGNSA. The CDR3 spells CASSDGAYRQFF. CDR3 DNA: TGTGCCAGCAGCGACGGGGCCTACAGGCAGTTCTTC.

This chain links TRBV20-1 with TRBJ1-5; D is unresolved. Germline V gene lookup returns CDR1 DFQATT and CDR2 SNEGSKA (reference sequence). This CDR3 region has 14 residues. V was cut by 6 bases and J by 0 bases, with 12 bases left in between. CDR3 region: CSAPRVFSNQPQHF. In DNA form, the CDR3 reads TGCAGTGCCCCTCGGGTGTTTAGCAATCAGCCCCAGCATTTT.

Many counts were recorded for this clonotype. The rearrangement joins TRBV7-9 to TRBJ2-5, with D unresolved. V was pared by 3 bases and J by 5 bases, with 4 bases between. The V gene's germline CDR1 is SEHNR and CDR2 FQNEAQ (reference sequence). This CDR3 has 11 residues. The chain's CDR3 is CASSLPETQYF. As DNA, the CDR3 is TGTGCCAGCAGCTTGCCGGAGACCCAGTACTTC.

The chain recombines TRBV6-5 with TRBJ1-5; no clear D gene. This CDR3 spans 13 amino acids. Germline V lookup: CDR1 MNHEY, CDR2 SVGAGI. V dropped 0 bases and J dropped 5 bases, with 5 bases sitting between them. Here the CDR3 reads CASSYSGDQPQHF. The CDR3 region has the DNA TGTGCCAGCAGTTACTCGGGAGATCAGCCCCAGCATTTT.

This clonotype occurred many times. The chain carries TRBV7-8 and TRBJ2-5; D unclear. The V gene's germline CDR1 is SGHVS and CDR2 FQNEAQ. V shed 5 bases and J shed 0 bases, with 16 bases lying between them. This CDR3 has 16 residues. CDR3 region: CASSPRKVPYQETQYF. In DNA form, the CDR3 reads TGTGCCAGCAGCCCTAGAAAGGTCCCGTACCAAGAGACCCAGTACTTC.

This clonotype was seen at least ten times. The V and J genes are TRBV14 and TRBJ1-1; 7 bases align to TRBD1. V was pared by 4 bases and J by 4 bases, with 9 bases of the junction left unmatched. Germline V gene sequence: CDR1 SGHDN, CDR2 FVKESK. The CDR3 contains 15 residues. DNA for the CDR3: TGTGCCAGCAGCCCACCCACAGGGGTTTTCACTGAAGCTTTCTTT. Protein product: CASSPPTGVFTEAFF. Variable domain in full (rest from reference TRBV14 and TRBJ1-1): EAGVTQFPSHSVIEKGQTVTLRCDPISGHDNLYWYRRVMGKEIKFLLHFVKESKQDESGMPNNRFLAERTGGTYSTLKVQPAELEDSGVYFCASSPPTGVFTEAFFGQGTRLTVV.

This clonotype occurred a few times. CDR3 region: CASSSRENNEQFF. The CDR3 DNA sequence: TGTGCCAGCAGCTCCCGGGAAAACAATGAGCAGTTCTTC. V and J are TRBV11-3 and TRBJ2-1; weak D call: TRBD2 (5 bases). Germline lookup yields CDR1 SGHNT and CDR2 YENEEA. Trimming left V 4 bases short and J 5 bases short, with 9 bases between. The CDR3 has 13 residues.

The chain carries TRBV20-1 and TRBJ1-1, with D hard to call. Germline loops: CDR1 DFQATT, CDR2 SNEGSKA (reference sequence). Trimming pared 5 bases from V and 1 base from J, leaving 11 bases between. The CDR3 covers 13 residues. The CDR3 coding sequence is TGCAGTGCTCTAGGGCTCGGGAACACTGAAGCTTTCTTT. Its translation is CSALGLGNTEAFF.

The chain links TRBV7-6 to TRBJ2-2; 7 bases match TRBD1. Germline-derived CDR1 and CDR2 are SGHVS and FNYEAQ. CDR3 length: 13 residues. With 3 bases clipped from V and 7 bases from J, the junction kept 2 bases outside the gene matches. DNA of the CDR3: TGTGCCAGCAGCTTGGGACAGTTCGGGGAGCTGTTTTTT. As protein: CASSLGQFGELFF.

At least ten counts were recorded for this clonotype. This chain connects TRBV7-2 to TRBJ2-3; D remains ambiguous. CDR3 length equals 14 residues. With 1 base removed from V and 2 bases from J, the gap between germline ends came to 7 bases. Looked up from germline, CDR1 is SGHTA and CDR2 is FQGNSA. The CDR3 sequence: CASSLGGYTDTQYF. DNA of the CDR3: TGTGCCAGCAGCTTAGGTGGATACACAGATACGCAGTATTTT.

This clonotype appeared a few times. Compared with germline, one end of the junction differs, possibly owing to a read error. CDR3: CSVSGGHLSTDTQYF. DNA of the CDR3: TGCAGCGTTTCCGGAGGACACCTAAGCACGGATACGCAGTATTTT. This chain joins TRBV29-1 and TRBJ2-3; TRBD1 or TRBD2 may be the D gene (5 bases each). Germline assignment: CDR1 SQVTM and CDR2 ANQGSEA. The CDR3 is made up of 15 amino acids.